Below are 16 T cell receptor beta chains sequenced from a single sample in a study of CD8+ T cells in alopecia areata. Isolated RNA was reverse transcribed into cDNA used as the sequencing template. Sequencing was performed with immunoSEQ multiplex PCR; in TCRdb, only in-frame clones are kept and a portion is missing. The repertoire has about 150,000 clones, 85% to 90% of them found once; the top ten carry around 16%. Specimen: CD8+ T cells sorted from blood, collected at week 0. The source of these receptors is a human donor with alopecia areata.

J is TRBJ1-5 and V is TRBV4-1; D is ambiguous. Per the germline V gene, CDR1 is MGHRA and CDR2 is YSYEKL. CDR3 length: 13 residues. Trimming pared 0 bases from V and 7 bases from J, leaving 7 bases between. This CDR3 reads CASSQEYGQPQHF. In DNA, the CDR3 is TGCGCCAGCAGCCAAGAATATGGACAGCCCCAGCATTTT.

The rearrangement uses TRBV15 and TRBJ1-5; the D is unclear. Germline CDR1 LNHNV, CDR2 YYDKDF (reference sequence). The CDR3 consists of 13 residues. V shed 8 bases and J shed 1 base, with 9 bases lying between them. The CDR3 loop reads CATGEKSNQPQHF. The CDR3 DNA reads TGTGCCACCGGGGAGAAAAGCAATCAGCCCCAGCATTTT.

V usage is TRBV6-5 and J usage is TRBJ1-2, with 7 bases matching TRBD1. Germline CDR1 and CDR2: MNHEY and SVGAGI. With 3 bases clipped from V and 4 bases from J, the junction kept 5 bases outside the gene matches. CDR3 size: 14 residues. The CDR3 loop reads CASSYFGDSYGYTF. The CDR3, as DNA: TGTGCCAGCAGTTATTTCGGGGACAGCTATGGCTACACCTTC.

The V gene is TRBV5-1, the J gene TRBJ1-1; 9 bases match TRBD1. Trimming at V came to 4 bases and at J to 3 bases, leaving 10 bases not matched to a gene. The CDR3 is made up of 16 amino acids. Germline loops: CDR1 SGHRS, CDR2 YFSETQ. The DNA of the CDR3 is TGCGCCAGCAGCCCACCCAGGGACAGGGAGGACACTGAAGCTTTCTTT. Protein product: CASSPPRDREDTEAFF.

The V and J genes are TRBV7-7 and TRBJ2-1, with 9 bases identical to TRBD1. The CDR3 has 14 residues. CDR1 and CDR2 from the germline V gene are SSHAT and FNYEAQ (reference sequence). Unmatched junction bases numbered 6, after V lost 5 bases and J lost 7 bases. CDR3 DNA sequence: TGTGCCAGCAGCCTCTACGGGACAGGGAATGAGCAGTTCTTC. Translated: CASSLYGTGNEQFF.

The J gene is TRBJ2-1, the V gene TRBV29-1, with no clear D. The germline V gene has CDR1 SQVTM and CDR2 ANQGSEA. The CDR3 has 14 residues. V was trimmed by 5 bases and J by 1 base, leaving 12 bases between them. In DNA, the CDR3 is TGCAGCGTTCTGGCGGCAGAATCCTACAATGAGCAGTTCTTC. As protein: CSVLAAESYNEQFF.

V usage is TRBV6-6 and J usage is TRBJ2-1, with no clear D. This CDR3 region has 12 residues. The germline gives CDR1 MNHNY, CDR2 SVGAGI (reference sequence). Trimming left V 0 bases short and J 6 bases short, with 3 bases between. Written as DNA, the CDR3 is TGTGCCAGCAGTTACTCTCCCAATGAGCAGTTCTTC. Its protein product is CASSYSPNEQFF.

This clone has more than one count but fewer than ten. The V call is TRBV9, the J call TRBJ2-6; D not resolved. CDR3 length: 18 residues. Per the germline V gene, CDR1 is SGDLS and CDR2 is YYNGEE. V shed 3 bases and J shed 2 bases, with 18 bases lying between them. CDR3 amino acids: CASSAPGPGSAGANVLTF. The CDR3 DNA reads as TGTGCCAGCAGCGCCCCCGGGCCCGGGTCGGCTGGGGCCAACGTCCTGACTTTC.

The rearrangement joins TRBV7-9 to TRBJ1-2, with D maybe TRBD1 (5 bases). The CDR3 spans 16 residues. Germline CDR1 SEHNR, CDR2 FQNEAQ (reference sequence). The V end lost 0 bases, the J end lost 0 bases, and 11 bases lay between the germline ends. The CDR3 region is CASSLARETANYGYTF. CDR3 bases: TGTGCCAGCAGCTTAGCTCGAGAGACAGCTAACTATGGCTACACCTTC.

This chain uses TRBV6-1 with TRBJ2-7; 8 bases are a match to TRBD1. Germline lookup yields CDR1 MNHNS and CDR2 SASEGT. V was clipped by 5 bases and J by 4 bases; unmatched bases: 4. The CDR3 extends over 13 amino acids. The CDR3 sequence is CASSSDRDYEQYF. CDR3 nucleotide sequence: TGTGCCAGCAGTTCGGACAGGGATTACGAGCAGTACTTC.

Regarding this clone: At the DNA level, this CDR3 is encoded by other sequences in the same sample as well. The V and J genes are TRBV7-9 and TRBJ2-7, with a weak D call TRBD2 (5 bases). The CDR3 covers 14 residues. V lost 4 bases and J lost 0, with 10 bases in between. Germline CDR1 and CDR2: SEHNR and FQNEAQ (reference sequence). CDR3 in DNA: TGTGCCAGCAGCTCAAGCGGTGGCTCCTACGAGCAGTACTTC. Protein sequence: CASSSSGGSYEQYF.

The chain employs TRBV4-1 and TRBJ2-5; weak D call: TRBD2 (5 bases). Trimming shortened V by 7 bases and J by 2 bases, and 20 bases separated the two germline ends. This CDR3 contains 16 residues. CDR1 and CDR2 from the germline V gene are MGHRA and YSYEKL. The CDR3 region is CASKTLLGSGQETQYF. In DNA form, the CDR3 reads TGCGCCAGCAAGACACTATTAGGATCGGGACAAGAGACCCAGTACTTC.

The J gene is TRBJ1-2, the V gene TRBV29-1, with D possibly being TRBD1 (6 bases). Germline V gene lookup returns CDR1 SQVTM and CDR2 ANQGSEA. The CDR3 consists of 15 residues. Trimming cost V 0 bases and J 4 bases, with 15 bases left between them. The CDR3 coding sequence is TGCAGCGTTGAAGATCGGGAGGGGGGGATCTATGGCTACACCTTC. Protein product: CSVEDREGGIYGYTF.

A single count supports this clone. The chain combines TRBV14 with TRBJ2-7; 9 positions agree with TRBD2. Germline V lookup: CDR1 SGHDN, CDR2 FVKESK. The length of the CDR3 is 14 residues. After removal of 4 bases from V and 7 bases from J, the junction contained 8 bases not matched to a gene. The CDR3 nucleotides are TGTGCCAGCAGCCTGGCGGGAGGGCCGTGGGAGCAGTACTTC. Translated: CASSLAGGPWEQYF. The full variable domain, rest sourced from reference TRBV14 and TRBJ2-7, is EAGVTQFPSHSVIEKGQTVTLRCDPISGHDNLYWYRRVMGKEIKFLLHFVKESKQDESGMPNNRFLAERTGGTYSTLKVQPAELEDSGVYFCASSLAGGPWEQYFGPGTRLTVT.

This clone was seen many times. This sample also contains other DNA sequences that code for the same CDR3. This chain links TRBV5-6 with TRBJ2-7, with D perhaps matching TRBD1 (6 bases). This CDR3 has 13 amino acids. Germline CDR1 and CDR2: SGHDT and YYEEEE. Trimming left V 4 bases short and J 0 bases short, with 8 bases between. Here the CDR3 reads CASSPTGSYEQYF. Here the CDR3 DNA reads TGTGCCAGCAGCCCGACAGGCTCCTACGAGCAGTACTTC.

The CDR3: CSVEETNPNYGYTF. The CDR3, as DNA: TGCAGCGTTGAAGAAACCAACCCTAACTATGGCTACACCTTC. The chain carries TRBV29-1 and TRBJ1-2; D gene unclear. Germline-derived CDR1 and CDR2 are SQVTM and ANQGSEA. Trimming cost V 0 bases and J 0 bases, with 8 bases left between them. The CDR3 runs 14 residues.